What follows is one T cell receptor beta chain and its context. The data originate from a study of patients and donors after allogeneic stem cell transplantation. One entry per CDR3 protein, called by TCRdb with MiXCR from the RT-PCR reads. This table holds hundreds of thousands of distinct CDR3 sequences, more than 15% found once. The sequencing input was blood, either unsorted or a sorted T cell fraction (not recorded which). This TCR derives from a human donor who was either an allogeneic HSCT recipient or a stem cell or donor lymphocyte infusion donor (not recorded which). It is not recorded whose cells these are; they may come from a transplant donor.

The CDR3 sequence: CASSPSGGSTEAFF. DNA of the CDR3: TGCGCCAGCAGCCCCTCCGGGGGAAGCACTGAAGCTTTCTTT. The chain carries TRBV4-3 and TRBJ1-1; D possibly corresponds to TRBD1 (5 bases). Trimming stripped 4 bases from V and 4 bases from J, with 13 bases between. CDR1 and CDR2 (germline): LGHNA, YSLEER. The CDR3 totals 14 residues.